This T cell receptor beta chain was obtained from a study of regulatory T cells in long-lasting Graves disease. Whole-study results and caveats: Lower TCR diversity characterized persistent Graves' patients relative to newly diagnosed patients.

A remark on this clonotype: As yet, its antigen is unknown.

Time point defined: persistent/refractory GD, antithyroid drugs over 5 years with positive TRAb. The TCR library was made from RNA extracted from PBMCs. Investigators prepared the TCR beta libraries by applying iRepertoire HTBI primers and Arm-PCR of CDR3 regions. In TCRdb, the multiplex PCR reads were re-called with MiXCR into one record per CDR3 protein. The repertoire holds about 470,000 distinct CDR3 sequences, with approximately 21% as singletons. CDR3 length: 14 amino acids. V was cut by 7 bases and J by 2 bases, with 15 bases left in between. The germline V gene encodes CDR1 LNHDA and CDR2 SQIVND (reference sequence).

Specimen: peripheral blood mononuclear cells (PBMCs), collected when the disease was refractory, from a patient treated with antithyroid drugs. The receptor comes from a female donor with Graves disease. The V call is TRBV19, the J call TRBJ2-7; TRBD2 is a possible D gene (5 bases). CDR3 nucleotide sequence: TGTGCCAGTATGTCGGGTTCCGGGACCTACGAGCAGTACTTC. This codes for CASMSGSGTYEQYF.